These 15 T cell receptor beta chains share one sample of origin, sequenced in a study of a mutant IDH1 vaccine in newly diagnosed glioma. Noted time point: week 47, end of study. Vaccine doses each comprised 300 ug of mutant IDH1 20-mer peptide, with topical imiquimod. Their target antigens are unknown. Sequencing was performed with immunoSEQ multiplex PCR; in TCRdb, only in-frame clones are kept and a portion is missing. The data show fewer than 85,000 clones, around four fifths seen once. The sequencing here drew on PBMCs, taken from a glioma patient whose treatment included an IDH1 peptide vaccine. These TCRs come from a man aged 40-50 years with glioma.

This clone was detected only a few times. V is TRBV5-6 and J is TRBJ1-2; D possibly corresponds to TRBD1 (6 bases). The CDR3 sequence is 13 residues long. Trimming removed 4 bases from V and 4 bases from J, with 11 bases in between. Germline loops: CDR1 SGHDT, CDR2 YYEEEE. CDR3 amino acids: CASSTGNRYGYTF. CDR3 bases: TGTGCCAGCAGCACAGGGAACCGCTATGGCTACACCTTC.

The genes are TRBV21-1 and TRBJ2-4. TRBV21-1 is classified as a pseudogene. The CDR3 spans 14 residues. Here the CDR3 DNA reads TGTGCCAGAGGCCCCTGTCTAGCCAAAAACATTCAGTACTTC. Protein product: CARGPCLAKNIQYF.

The CDR3 nucleotides read TGTGCCAGCAGCTTGGCTGTGGGGGGCACCGGGGAGCTGTTTTTT. Protein product: CASSLAVGGTGELFF. The V and J genes are TRBV5-5 and TRBJ2-2; D is perhaps TRBD2 (6 bases). CDR1 is SGHKS, CDR2 YYEKEE, per germline (reference sequence). The CDR3 covers 15 residues. V lost 0 bases and J lost 4, with 10 bases in between.

This clone was counted only a few times. This chain connects TRBV2 to TRBJ2-3; TRBD2 might be the D (5 bases). CDR3 length equals 13 residues. The germline V gene has CDR1 SNHLY and CDR2 FYNNEI. Trimming shortened V by 8 bases and J by 3 bases, and 12 bases separated the two germline ends. CDR3 amino acids: CASLGLQTDTQYF. The CDR3 nucleotides read TGTGCCAGCCTCGGACTCCAAACAGATACGCAGTATTTT.

The V and J genes are TRBV5-5 and TRBJ1-1; D may be TRBD1 (6 bases). CDR3 length: 12 amino acids. With 4 bases removed from V and 9 bases from J, the gap between germline ends came to 13 bases. The germline V gene has CDR1 SGHKS and CDR2 YYEKEE (reference sequence). CDR3 sequence reads: CASSRDTSKAFF. The CDR3 region has the DNA TGTGCCAGCAGCCGGGACACTTCCAAAGCTTTCTTT. Full variable domain (outside the CDR3, taken from reference TRBV5-5 and TRBJ1-1): DAGVTQSPTHLIKTRGQQVTLRCSPISGHKSVSWYQQVLGQGPQFIFQYYEKEERGRGNFPDRFSARQFPNYSSELNVNALLLGDSALYLCASSRDTSKAFFGQGTRLTVV.

V usage is TRBV5-4 and J usage is TRBJ2-1, with D maybe TRBD2 (5 bases). This CDR3 has 14 amino acids. V lost 1 base and J lost 9, with 14 bases in between. CDR1 and CDR2 from the germline V gene are SGHNT and YYREEE (reference sequence). CDR3 DNA: TGTGCCAGCAGCTTGAGAGAGGGTAGTAGTGAGCAGTTCTTC. Encoded protein: CASSLREGSSEQFF.

The chain joins TRBV5-6 to TRBJ1-1, with D unresolved. Trimming shortened V by 4 bases and J by 0 bases, and 10 bases separated the two germline ends. The CDR3 is made up of 14 amino acids. Germline CDR1 and CDR2: SGHDT and YYEEEE. CDR3: CASSPDLMNTEAFF. The CDR3 DNA reads as TGTGCCAGCAGCCCTGATTTAATGAACACTGAAGCTTTCTTT.

This clone came up a few times. This chain uses TRBV19 with TRBJ2-1; perhaps TRBD1 as D (5 bases). V was clipped by 5 bases and J by 5 bases, with 7 bases between them. Germline CDR1 and CDR2: LNHDA and SQIVND (reference sequence). The CDR3 covers 12 residues. The CDR3 loop reads CASSQTDNEQFF. The CDR3 DNA reads TGTGCCAGTAGTCAGACAGACAATGAGCAGTTCTTC.

This clone was observed once. The chain combines TRBV5-6 with TRBJ1-2, with D unresolved. The CDR3 consists of 14 residues. Trimming took off 1 base at V and 4 bases at J, with 11 bases between the two ends. Per germline, CDR1 SGHDT and CDR2 YYEEEE. The CDR3 is CASSLLGVAYGYTF. The CDR3 DNA is TGTGCCAGCAGCTTGTTGGGTGTAGCCTATGGCTACACCTTC.

In DNA form, the CDR3 reads TGTGCCAGCAGCGTATTATTGTCCCCAGATACGCAGTATTTT. It translates to CASSVLLSPDTQYF. V and J are TRBV9 and TRBJ2-3; D gene uncertain. CDR3 length: 14 residues. The V end lost 1 base, the J end lost 4 bases, and 10 bases lay between the germline ends. Per the germline V gene, CDR1 is SGDLS and CDR2 is YYNGEE.

V gene TRBV7-8 combines with J gene TRBJ1-3; no firm D call. The CDR3 extends over 14 amino acids. Trimming cost V 6 bases and J 1 base, with 10 bases left between them. CDR1 is SGHVS, CDR2 FQNEAQ, per germline. The CDR3, as DNA: TGTGCCAGCAGTGGGTCCCTATCTGGAAACACCATATATTTT. The encoded protein is CASSGSLSGNTIYF. Variable domain in full (rest from reference TRBV7-8 and TRBJ1-3): GAGVSQSPRYKVAKRGQDVALRCDPISGHVSLFWYQQALGQGPEFLTYFQNEAQLDKSGLPSDRFFAERPEGSVSTLKIQRTQQEDSAVYLCASSGSLSGNTIYFGEGSWLTVV.

The chain employs TRBV5-1 and TRBJ2-5; D tentatively reads TRBD1 or TRBD2 (5 bases each). Per the germline V gene, CDR1 is SGHRS and CDR2 is YFSETQ. The V end lost 4 bases, the J end lost 1 base, and 8 bases lay between the germline ends. The CDR3 spans 13 residues. CDR3 protein: CASSRDAQETQYF. CDR3 DNA sequence: TGCGCCAGCAGCCGGGACGCCCAAGAGACCCAGTACTTC. Drawing the rest from reference TRBV5-1 and TRBJ2-5, the complete variable domain is KAGVTQTPRYLIKTRGQQVTLSCSPISGHRSVSWYQQTPGQGLQFLFEYFSETQRNKGNFPGRFSGRQFSNSRSEMNVSTLELGDSALYLCASSRDAQETQYFGPGTRLLVL.

The rearrangement links TRBV7-2 to TRBJ1-3; 11 nucleotides agree with TRBD1. This CDR3 contains 17 residues. Germline values: CDR1 SGHTA, CDR2 FQGNSA. With 4 bases clipped from V and 4 bases from J, the junction kept 9 bases outside the gene matches. DNA for the CDR3: TGTGCCAGCAGCTGGCCAGGACAGGGGGCGAGCGGAAACACCATATATTTT. Its translation: CASSWPGQGASGNTIYF. The full variable domain, rest sourced from reference TRBV7-2 and TRBJ1-3, is GAGVSQSPSNKVTEKGKDVELRCDPISGHTALYWYRQSLGQGLEFLIYFQGNSAPDKSGLPSDRFSAERTGGSVSTLTIQRTQQEDSAVYLCASSWPGQGASGNTIYFGEGSWLTVV.

The chain uses TRBV4-3 and TRBJ2-1; D may match TRBD1 or TRBD2 (5 bases each). Germline V gene lookup returns CDR1 LGHNA and CDR2 YSLEER. The CDR3 runs to 17 residues. Trimming took 0 bases from V and 0 from J, leaving 12 bases between them. CDR3 coding DNA: TGCGCCAGCAGCCAAGAGGGACGGATCAGCTCCTACAATGAGCAGTTCTTC. It translates to CASSQEGRISSYNEQFF.

The chain uses TRBV18 and TRBJ2-2, with D possibly TRBD2 on 5 matching bases. The CDR3 totals 15 residues. The V end was cut by 6 bases, the J end by 1 base, with 12 bases between. The germline V gene has CDR1 KGHSH and CDR2 LQKENI. The CDR3 DNA is TGTGCCAGCTCCCCGCGTGGGAGGAACACCGGGGAGCTGTTTTTT. Protein: CASSPRGRNTGELFF.